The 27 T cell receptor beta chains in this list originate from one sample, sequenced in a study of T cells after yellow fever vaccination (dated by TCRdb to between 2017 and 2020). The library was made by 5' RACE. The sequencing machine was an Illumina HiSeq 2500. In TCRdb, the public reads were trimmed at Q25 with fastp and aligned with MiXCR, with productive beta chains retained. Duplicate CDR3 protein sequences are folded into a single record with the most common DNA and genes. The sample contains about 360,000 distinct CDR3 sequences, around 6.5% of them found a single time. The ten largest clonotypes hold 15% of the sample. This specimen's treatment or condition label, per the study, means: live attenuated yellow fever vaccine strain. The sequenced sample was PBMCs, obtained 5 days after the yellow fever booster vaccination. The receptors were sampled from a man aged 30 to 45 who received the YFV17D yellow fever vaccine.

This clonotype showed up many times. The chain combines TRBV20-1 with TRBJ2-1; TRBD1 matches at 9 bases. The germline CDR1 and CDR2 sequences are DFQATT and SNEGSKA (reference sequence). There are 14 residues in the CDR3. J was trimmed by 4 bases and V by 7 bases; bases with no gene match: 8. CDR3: CSVNSGQGYNEQFF. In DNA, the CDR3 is TGCAGTGTTAACTCGGGACAGGGTTACAATGAGCAGTTCTTC.

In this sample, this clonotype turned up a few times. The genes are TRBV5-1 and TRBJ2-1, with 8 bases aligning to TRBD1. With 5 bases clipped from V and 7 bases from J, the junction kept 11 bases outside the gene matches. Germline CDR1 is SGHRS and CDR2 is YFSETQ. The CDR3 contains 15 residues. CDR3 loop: CASRRGQEMGNEQFF. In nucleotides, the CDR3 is TGCGCCAGCAGAAGGGGACAGGAGATGGGGAATGAGCAGTTCTTC. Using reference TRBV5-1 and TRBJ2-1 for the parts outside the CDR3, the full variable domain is KAGVTQTPRYLIKTRGQQVTLSCSPISGHRSVSWYQQTPGQGLQFLFEYFSETQRNKGNFPGRFSGRQFSNSRSEMNVSTLELGDSALYLCASRRGQEMGNEQFFGPGTRLTVL.

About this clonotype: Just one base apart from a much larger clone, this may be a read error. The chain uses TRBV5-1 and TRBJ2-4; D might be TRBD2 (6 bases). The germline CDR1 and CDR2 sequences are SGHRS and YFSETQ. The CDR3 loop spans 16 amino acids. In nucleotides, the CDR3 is TGCGCCAGCAAGGCCGAGGGAGGAGGTACCAAAAACATTCAGTGCTTC. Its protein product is CASKAEGGGTKNIQCF.

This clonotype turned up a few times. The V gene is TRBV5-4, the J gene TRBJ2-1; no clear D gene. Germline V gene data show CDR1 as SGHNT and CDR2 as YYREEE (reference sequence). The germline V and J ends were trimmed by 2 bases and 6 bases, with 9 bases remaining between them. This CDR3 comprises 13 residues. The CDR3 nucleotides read TGTGCCAGCAGCTTAGGGCTGGGCAATGAGCAGTTCTTC. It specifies CASSLGLGNEQFF.

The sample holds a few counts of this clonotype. The CDR3 loop is CASSHESGGQETQYF. The DNA for the CDR3 is TGTGCCAGCAGCCATGAATCCGGAGGTCAAGAGACCCAGTACTTC. The chain couples TRBV4-2 to TRBJ2-5, with D perhaps matching TRBD2 (5 bases). There are 15 residues in the CDR3. CDR1 is LGHNA, CDR2 YNFKEQ, per germline. The germline V and J ends were trimmed by 3 bases and 2 bases, with 13 bases remaining between them.

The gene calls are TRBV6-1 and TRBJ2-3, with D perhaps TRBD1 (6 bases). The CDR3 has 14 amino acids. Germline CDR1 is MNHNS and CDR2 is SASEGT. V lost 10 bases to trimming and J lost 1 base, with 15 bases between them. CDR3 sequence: CATLMPGGTDTQYF. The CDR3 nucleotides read TGTGCCACTCTGATGCCAGGGGGCACAGATACGCAGTATTTT.

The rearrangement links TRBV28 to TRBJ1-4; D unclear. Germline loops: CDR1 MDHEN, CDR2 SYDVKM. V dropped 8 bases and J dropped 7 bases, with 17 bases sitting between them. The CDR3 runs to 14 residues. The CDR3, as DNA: TGTGCCAGCCGGACGGAGGAGGAGGGTGAAAAACTGTTTTTT. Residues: CASRTEEEGEKLFF.

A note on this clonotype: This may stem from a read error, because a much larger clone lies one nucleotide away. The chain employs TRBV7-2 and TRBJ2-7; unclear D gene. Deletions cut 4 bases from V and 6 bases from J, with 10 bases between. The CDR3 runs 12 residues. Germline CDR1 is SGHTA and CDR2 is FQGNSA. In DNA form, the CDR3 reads TGTGCCAGCAGCTCATGGGTCGCCGAGCAGTACTTC. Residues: CASSSWVAEQYF.

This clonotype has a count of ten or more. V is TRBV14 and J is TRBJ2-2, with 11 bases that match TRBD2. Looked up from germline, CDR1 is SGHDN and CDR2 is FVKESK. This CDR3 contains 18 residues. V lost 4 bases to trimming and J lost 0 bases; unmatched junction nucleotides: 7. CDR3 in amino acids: CASSPSSGRTANTGELFF. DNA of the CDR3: TGTGCCAGCAGCCCATCTAGCGGGAGGACCGCGAACACCGGGGAGCTGTTTTTT.

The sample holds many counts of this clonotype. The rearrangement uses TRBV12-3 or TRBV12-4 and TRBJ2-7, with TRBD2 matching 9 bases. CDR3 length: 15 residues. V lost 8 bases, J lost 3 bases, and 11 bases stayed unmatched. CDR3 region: CASGYQAGGIYEQYF. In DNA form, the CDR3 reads TGTGCCAGCGGCTACCAAGCGGGAGGAATCTACGAGCAGTACTTC.

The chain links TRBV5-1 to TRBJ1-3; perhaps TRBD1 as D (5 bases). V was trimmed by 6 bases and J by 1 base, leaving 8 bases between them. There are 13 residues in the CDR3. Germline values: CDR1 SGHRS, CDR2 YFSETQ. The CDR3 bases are TGCGCCAGCACGGGGACGTCTGGAAACACCATATATTTT. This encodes CASTGTSGNTIYF.

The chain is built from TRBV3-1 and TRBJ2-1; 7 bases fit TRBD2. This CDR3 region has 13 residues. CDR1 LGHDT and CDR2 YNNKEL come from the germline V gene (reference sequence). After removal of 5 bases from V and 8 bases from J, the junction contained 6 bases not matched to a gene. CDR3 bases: TGTGCCAGCAGCAGGCGGGAGTCGGATGAGCAGTTCTTC. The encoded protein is CASSRRESDEQFF.

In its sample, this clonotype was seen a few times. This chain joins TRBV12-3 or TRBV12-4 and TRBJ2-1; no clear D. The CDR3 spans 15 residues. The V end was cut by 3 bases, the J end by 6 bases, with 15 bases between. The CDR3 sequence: CASSFGRLFVNEQFF. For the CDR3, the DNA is TGTGCCAGCAGTTTTGGACGGCTTTTTGTCAATGAGCAGTTCTTC.

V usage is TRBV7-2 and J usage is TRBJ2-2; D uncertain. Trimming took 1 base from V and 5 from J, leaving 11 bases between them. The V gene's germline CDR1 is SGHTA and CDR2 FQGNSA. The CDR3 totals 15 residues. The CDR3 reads CASSLGLPDTGELFF. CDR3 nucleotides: TGTGCCAGCAGCTTAGGGTTGCCGGATACCGGGGAGCTGTTTTTT.

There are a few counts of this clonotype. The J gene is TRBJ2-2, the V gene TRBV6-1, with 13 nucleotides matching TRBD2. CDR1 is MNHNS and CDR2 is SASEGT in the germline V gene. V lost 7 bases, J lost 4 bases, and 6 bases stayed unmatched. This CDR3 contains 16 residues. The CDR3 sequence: CASTGLAGDSTGELFF. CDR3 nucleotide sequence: TGTGCCAGCACCGGACTAGCGGGAGATAGCACCGGGGAGCTGTTTTTT.

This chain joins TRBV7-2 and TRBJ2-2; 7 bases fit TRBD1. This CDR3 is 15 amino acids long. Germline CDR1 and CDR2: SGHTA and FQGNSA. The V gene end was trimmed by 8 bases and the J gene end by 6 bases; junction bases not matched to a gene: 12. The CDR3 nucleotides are TGTGCCAGCTCCCCTGACAGGGTATTGGCCGGGGAGCTGTTTTTT. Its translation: CASSPDRVLAGELFF.

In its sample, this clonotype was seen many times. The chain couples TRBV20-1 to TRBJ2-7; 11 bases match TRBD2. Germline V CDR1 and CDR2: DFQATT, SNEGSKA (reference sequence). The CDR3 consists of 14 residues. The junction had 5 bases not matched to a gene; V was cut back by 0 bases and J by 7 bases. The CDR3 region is CSARDSGRAFEQYF. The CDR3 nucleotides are TGCAGTGCTAGAGATAGCGGGAGGGCCTTTGAGCAGTACTTC.

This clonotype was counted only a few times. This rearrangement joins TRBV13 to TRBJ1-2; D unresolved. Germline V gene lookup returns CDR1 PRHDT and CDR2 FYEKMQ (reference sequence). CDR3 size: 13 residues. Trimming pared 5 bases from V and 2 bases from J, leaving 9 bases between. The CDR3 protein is CASSPGVNYGYTF. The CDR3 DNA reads TGTGCCAGCAGCCCCGGGGTGAACTATGGCTACACCTTC.

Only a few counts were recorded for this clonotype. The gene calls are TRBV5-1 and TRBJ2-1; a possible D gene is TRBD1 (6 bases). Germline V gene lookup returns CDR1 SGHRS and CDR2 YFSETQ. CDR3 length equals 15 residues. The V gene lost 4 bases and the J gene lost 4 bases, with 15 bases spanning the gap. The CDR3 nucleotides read TGCGCCAGCAGCGCGAGGGACACCTATTACAATGAGCAGTTCTTC. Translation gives CASSARDTYYNEQFF.

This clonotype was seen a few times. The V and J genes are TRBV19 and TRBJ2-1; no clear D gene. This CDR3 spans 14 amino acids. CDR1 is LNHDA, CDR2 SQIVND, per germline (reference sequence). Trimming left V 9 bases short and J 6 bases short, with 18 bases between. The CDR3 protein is CASSVTHYSNEQFF. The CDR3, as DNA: TGTGCCAGCTCCGTGACTCACTATTCCAATGAGCAGTTCTTC. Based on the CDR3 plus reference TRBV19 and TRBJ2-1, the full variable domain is DGGITQSPKYLFRKEGQNVTLSCEQNLNHDAMYWYRQDPGQGLRLIYYSQIVNDFQKGDIAEGYSVSREKKESFPLTVTSAQKNPTAFYLCASSVTHYSNEQFFGPGTRLTVL.

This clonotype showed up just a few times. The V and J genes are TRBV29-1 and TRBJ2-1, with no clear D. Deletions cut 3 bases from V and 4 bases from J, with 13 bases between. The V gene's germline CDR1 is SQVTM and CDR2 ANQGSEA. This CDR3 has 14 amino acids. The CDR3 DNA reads TGCAGCGTTGAGGAATACGATATTTACAATGAGCAGTTCTTC. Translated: CSVEEYDIYNEQFF.

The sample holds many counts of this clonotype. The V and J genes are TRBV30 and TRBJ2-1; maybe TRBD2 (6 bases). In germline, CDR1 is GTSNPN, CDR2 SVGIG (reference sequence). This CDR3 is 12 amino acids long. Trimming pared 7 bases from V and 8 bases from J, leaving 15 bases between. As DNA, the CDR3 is TGTGCCTCGGGGACTTGGCCGCATGAGCAGTTCTTC. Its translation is CASGTWPHEQFF.

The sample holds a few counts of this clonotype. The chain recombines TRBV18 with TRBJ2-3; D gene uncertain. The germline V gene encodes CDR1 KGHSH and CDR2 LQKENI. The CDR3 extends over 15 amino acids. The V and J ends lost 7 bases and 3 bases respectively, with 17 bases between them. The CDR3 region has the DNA TGTGCCAGCTGTCCGGCGGATCCTTCTACAGATACGCAGTATTTT. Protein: CASCPADPSTDTQYF.

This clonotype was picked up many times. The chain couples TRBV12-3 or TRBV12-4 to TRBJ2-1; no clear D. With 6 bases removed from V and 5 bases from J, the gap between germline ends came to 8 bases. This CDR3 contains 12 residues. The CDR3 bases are TGTGCCAGCAGCCTTCTACACAATGAGCAGTTCTTC. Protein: CASSLLHNEQFF.

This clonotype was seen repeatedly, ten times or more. The CDR3 loop is CASSWGGGDEQFF. The CDR3 bases are TGTGCCAGCAGCTGGGGCGGCGGCGATGAGCAGTTCTTC. V usage is TRBV12-3 or TRBV12-4 and J usage is TRBJ2-1; D may be TRBD1 (5 bases). The V end lost 6 bases, the J end lost 8 bases, and 14 bases lay between the germline ends. The CDR3 length is 13 residues.

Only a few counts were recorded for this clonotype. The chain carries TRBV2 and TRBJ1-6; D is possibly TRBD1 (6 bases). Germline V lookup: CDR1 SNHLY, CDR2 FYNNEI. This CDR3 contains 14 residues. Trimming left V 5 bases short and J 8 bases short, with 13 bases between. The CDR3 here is CASSPRGIDSPLHF. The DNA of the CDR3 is TGTGCCAGCAGTCCCAGGGGTATAGATTCACCCCTCCACTTT.

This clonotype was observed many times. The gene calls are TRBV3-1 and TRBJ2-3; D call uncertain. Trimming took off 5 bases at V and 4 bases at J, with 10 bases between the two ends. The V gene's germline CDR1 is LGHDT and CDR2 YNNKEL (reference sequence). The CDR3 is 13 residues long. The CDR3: CASSFSRPDTQYF. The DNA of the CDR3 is TGTGCCAGCAGCTTTTCCCGCCCAGATACGCAGTATTTT.